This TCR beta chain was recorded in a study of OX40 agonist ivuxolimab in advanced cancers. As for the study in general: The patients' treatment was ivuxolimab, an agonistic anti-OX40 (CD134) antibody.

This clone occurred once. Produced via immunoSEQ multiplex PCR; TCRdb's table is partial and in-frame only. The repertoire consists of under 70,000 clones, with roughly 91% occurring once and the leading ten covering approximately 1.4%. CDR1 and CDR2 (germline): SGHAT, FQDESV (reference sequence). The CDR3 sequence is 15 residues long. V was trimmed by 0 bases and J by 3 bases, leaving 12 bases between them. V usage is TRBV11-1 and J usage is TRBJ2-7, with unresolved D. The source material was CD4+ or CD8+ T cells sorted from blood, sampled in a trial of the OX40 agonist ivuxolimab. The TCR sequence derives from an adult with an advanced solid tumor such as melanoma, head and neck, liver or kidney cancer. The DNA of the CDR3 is TGTGCCAGCAGCTTAGCAGCCGGGTTTTACTACGAGCAGTACTTC. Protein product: CASSLAAGFYYEQYF.